This passage covers 27 T cell receptor beta chains from one sample sequenced in a study of blood T cells in healthy people across ages (dated by TCRdb to the mid-2010s). Receptors were amplified or captured by 5' RACE. The run used an Illumina HiSeq 2500. A second roughly 7 to 12 cycle PCR used a sample-barcoded 5' primer and a J-beta primer mix. TCRdb reran the public reads through fastp at Q25 and MiXCR, keeping productive beta chains. Here each entry gathers all rows of one CDR3 protein and keeps the most common genes and DNA. Present in this sample are roughly 1.7 million distinct CDR3 sequences, about 31% of which were seen just once. Roughly 10% of the sample is held by the ten biggest clonotypes. The sample comprised blood. The receptor set was obtained from a woman in her 30s in good health.

The chain couples TRBV4-1 to TRBJ2-1, with 7 bases that match TRBD1. CDR1 is MGHRA, CDR2 YSYEKL, per germline. This CDR3 contains 17 residues. J was trimmed by 10 bases and V by 7 bases; bases with no gene match: 22. CDR3 residues: CASTRTPGTPGGSEQFF. DNA for the CDR3: TGCGCCAGCACCCGAACTCCCGGGACCCCAGGGGGATCAGAGCAGTTCTTC.

The J gene is TRBJ2-3, the V gene TRBV18; D unresolved. Between the trimmed V and J ends, which lost 9 bases and 0 bases, there was a span of 10 bases. The CDR3 consists of 13 residues. Germline values: CDR1 KGHSH, CDR2 LQKENI. CDR3 sequence (DNA): TGTGCCAGTACAGAAAAAAGCACAGATACGCAGTATTTT. Protein sequence: CASTEKSTDTQYF.

This clonotype was counted only a few times. This chain joins TRBV28 and TRBJ2-7, with D unresolved. The CDR3 runs 15 residues. The germline V gene encodes CDR1 MDHEN and CDR2 SYDVKM. V lost 4 bases and J lost 2, with 15 bases in between. Written as DNA, the CDR3 is TGTGCCAGCAGTTCCCAAAGGCGGAATACCTACGAGCAGTACTTC. Translation: CASSSQRRNTYEQYF.

This clonotype occurred a few times. J is TRBJ2-7 and V is TRBV20-1, with D possibly TRBD2 on 6 matching bases. CDR3 length: 15 residues. Germline CDR1 DFQATT, CDR2 SNEGSKA (reference sequence). Trimming took off 3 bases at V and 3 bases at J, with 18 bases between the two ends. CDR3 in DNA: TGCAGTGCTAGTCACCTCGGGGGTGTTGGCTACGAGCAGTACTTC. Its translation is CSASHLGGVGYEQYF.

This clonotype came up a few times. The gene calls are TRBV29-1 and TRBJ1-1; 7 positions match TRBD1. The CDR3 contains 16 residues. V was pared by 4 bases and J by 5 bases, with 16 bases of the junction left unmatched. CDR1 and CDR2 from the germline V gene are SQVTM and ANQGSEA. CDR3 DNA: TGCAGCGTTGCTGGAAGACAGGGAATAGATTTAACTGAAGCTTTCTTT. Encoded protein: CSVAGRQGIDLTEAFF.

Details on this clonotype: A much larger clone differs from this one at a single base, so this may be a read error. V usage is TRBV29-1 and J usage is TRBJ2-1, with a weak D call TRBD2 (6 bases). CDR1 and CDR2 from the germline V gene are SQVTM and ANQGSEA. The CDR3 extends over 12 amino acids. V was pared by 7 bases and J by 12 bases, with 19 bases between. The CDR3 is CSAGTYLDGQFF. Written as DNA, the CDR3 is TGCAGCGCCGGGACTTACCTCGATGGGCAGTTCTTC.

The chain couples TRBV27 to TRBJ2-4; the D is unclear. Gene TRBJ2-7 matches the end of the DNA better, so the J call may be wrong. Germline-derived CDR1 and CDR2 are MNHEY and SMNVEV (reference sequence). This CDR3 has 17 amino acids. CDR3 amino acids: CASSPPRVATSSYEQYF. The CDR3 region has the DNA TGTGCCAGCAGTCCCCCAAGGGTCGCGACAAGCTCCTACGAGCAGTACTTC.

Turning to this clonotype: The junction departs from germline at one end; a sequencing error may be responsible. V and J are TRBV11-1 and TRBJ1-2; no clear D. Germline-derived CDR1 and CDR2 are SGHAT and FQDESV (reference sequence). This CDR3 contains 14 residues. The CDR3, as DNA: TGTGCCGGCAGCTTCCGGCCCTGGACGGATGGCTACACCTTC. Its translation: CAGSFRPWTDGYTF.

Only a few counts were recorded for this clonotype. V is TRBV20-1 and J is TRBJ2-5; maybe TRBD2 (7 bases). The germline V gene has CDR1 DFQATT and CDR2 SNEGSKA (reference sequence). The CDR3 covers 12 residues. V was trimmed by 7 bases and J by 5 bases, leaving 14 bases between them. The DNA of the CDR3 is TGCAGTGGCGCGGGGGCCACGGAGACCCAGTACTTC. It translates to CSGAGATETQYF.

The V gene is TRBV6-5, the J gene TRBJ2-3; tentative D call: TRBD2 (6 bases). The V gene lost 6 bases and the J gene lost 7 bases, with 11 bases spanning the gap. Germline CDR1 reads MNHEY; CDR2 reads SVGAGI. The CDR3 totals 12 residues. DNA for the CDR3: TGTGCCAGCAGCCGGGACTCCCATACGCAGTATTTT. Its protein product is CASSRDSHTQYF.

The chain employs TRBV20-1 and TRBJ2-7; possible D gene TRBD1, 6 bases. CDR3 length: 13 amino acids. Trimming left V 0 bases short and J 7 bases short, with 13 bases between. From germline, CDR1 is DFQATT and CDR2 SNEGSKA (reference sequence). The CDR3 protein is CSARETGLWEQYF. In DNA, the CDR3 is TGCAGTGCTAGAGAGACAGGTCTTTGGGAGCAGTACTTC.

This clonotype came up a few times. This chain uses TRBV10-3 with TRBJ1-2; a weak D match, TRBD1 (6 bases). Trimming cost V 2 bases and J 5 bases, with 12 bases left between them. Germline V gene data show CDR1 as ENHRY and CDR2 as SYGVKD. The CDR3 length is 14 residues. The DNA for the CDR3 is TGTGCCATCAGTGAGGCAGGGGAGAGGTATGGCTACACCTTC. It encodes CAISEAGERYGYTF.

The V and J genes are TRBV4-1 and TRBJ2-1; tentatively, D is TRBD1 (6 bases). In germline, CDR1 is MGHRA, CDR2 YSYEKL. V lost 3 bases and J 0 bases, leaving 9 bases between the germline ends. There are 15 residues in the CDR3. CDR3 residues: CASSHRDTSYNEQFF. The CDR3 DNA sequence: TGCGCCAGCAGCCATAGGGACACCTCCTACAATGAGCAGTTCTTC.

The sample holds a few counts of this clonotype. The chain has TRBV6-2 or TRBV6-3 and TRBJ1-1; D ambiguous. The CDR3 has 15 amino acids. The V end was cut by 8 bases, the J end by 1 base, with 17 bases between. Germline-derived CDR1 and CDR2 are MNHEY and SVGEGT. The CDR3 loop is CASLTAGFENTEAFF. CDR3 bases: TGTGCCAGCCTCACGGCTGGGTTCGAGAACACTGAAGCTTTCTTT.

The chain recombines TRBV7-6 with TRBJ1-2; TRBD1 agrees at 9 bases. V shed 5 bases, J shed 6 bases, and the junction held 16 bases outside the gene matches. This CDR3 is built from 17 residues. Germline V gives CDR1 SGHVS, CDR2 FNYEAQ. This chain's CDR3 is CASSAPGETGGTDGYTF. CDR3 sequence (DNA): TGTGCCAGCAGCGCCCCAGGGGAGACAGGGGGGACGGATGGCTACACCTTC.

The V gene is TRBV12-3 or TRBV12-4, the J gene TRBJ1-2, with D possibly being TRBD1 (6 bases). The CDR3 is 13 residues long. V gave up 3 bases and J gave up 8 bases, with 13 bases separating them. The CDR3 coding sequence is TGTGCCAGCAGTTTTTCAGGGGTTGAAGGCTACACCTTC. Encoded protein: CASSFSGVEGYTF.

A few counts support this clonotype. The chain uses TRBV6-5 and TRBJ2-1; 11 bases match TRBD2. Trimming took 0 bases from V and 8 from J; bases not matched to a gene: 6. CDR3 length: 16 residues. Per the germline V gene, CDR1 is MNHEY and CDR2 is SVGAGI. DNA for the CDR3: TGTGCCAGCAGTTACTCTCTGACTAGCGGGAACCATGAGCAGTTCTTC. It translates to CASSYSLTSGNHEQFF.

The rearrangement joins TRBV27 to TRBJ1-6; D is perhaps TRBD1 (5 bases). This CDR3 is 15 amino acids long. Germline CDR1 reads MNHEY; CDR2 reads SMNVEV (reference sequence). The V end was cut by 10 bases, the J end by 9 bases, with 22 bases between. The CDR3 spells CATTAGPIPSSPLHF. The CDR3 DNA reads as TGTGCCACAACCGCGGGGCCGATACCTAGTTCACCCCTCCACTTT.

J is TRBJ2-7 and V is TRBV9; D could derive from TRBD1 or TRBD2 (6 bases each). The CDR3 runs 14 residues. V was trimmed by 5 bases and J by 3 bases, leaving 15 bases between them. From germline, CDR1 is SGDLS and CDR2 YYNGEE. CDR3 DNA: TGTGCCAGCAGGGGGGGCACTCCGGGCTACGAGCAGTACTTC. Residues: CASRGGTPGYEQYF.

Here the CDR3 reads CASNPLGGILVGTNEKLFF. In nucleotides, the CDR3 is TGTGCCAGCAACCCCCTGGGAGGGATTTTAGTTGGGACTAATGAAAAACTGTTTTTT. The chain is built from TRBV9 and TRBJ1-4; D uncertain. CDR1 is SGDLS, CDR2 YYNGEE, per germline. Deletions cut 6 bases from V and 2 bases from J, with 26 bases between. This CDR3 is built from 19 residues.

A few counts support this clonotype. The chain links TRBV12-3 or TRBV12-4 to TRBJ2-3; D is uncertain. The CDR3 totals 13 residues. V gave up 5 bases and J gave up 8 bases, with 14 bases separating them. The CDR3 DNA reads as TGTGCCAGCAGTCTACGGGCCAGCCGTACGCAGTATTTT. Translated: CASSLRASRTQYF.

Concerning this clonotype itself: A read error may account for a junction end that differs from germline. This chain links TRBV6-1 with TRBJ1-4; D call uncertain. The CDR3 totals 14 residues. From germline, CDR1 is MNHNS and CDR2 SASEGT. The CDR3 bases are TGTGCCAGCAGTGAAGTTGGTTCTAATGAAGAACTGTTTTTT. Its translation: CASSEVGSNEELFF.

This clonotype was detected only a few times. This chain joins TRBV7-9 and TRBJ2-1; TRBD2 matches at 15 bases. This CDR3 region has 15 residues. J was trimmed by 8 bases and V by 5 bases; bases with no gene match: 4. Germline V gene sequence: CDR1 SEHNR, CDR2 FQNEAQ (reference sequence). The CDR3 region is CASSGTSGRWDEQFF. The CDR3 DNA reads TGTGCCAGCAGCGGGACTAGCGGGAGGTGGGATGAGCAGTTCTTC.

This clonotype was found a few times. This chain joins TRBV11-2 and TRBJ2-7, with D perhaps TRBD1 or TRBD2 (5 bases each). CDR3 length: 15 residues. Between the trimmed V and J ends, which lost 5 bases and 2 bases, there was a span of 16 bases. Germline CDR1 is SGHAT and CDR2 is FQNNGV. Here the CDR3 reads CASSENGAATYEQYF. In DNA, the CDR3 is TGTGCCAGCAGCGAGAACGGGGCGGCTACCTACGAGCAGTACTTC.

The CDR3 coding sequence is TGCAGCGTTGATGTGACAGGGGGCGCGACTGAAGCTTTCTTT. Amino acids: CSVDVTGGATEAFF. This chain connects TRBV29-1 to TRBJ1-1; 10 bases are a match to TRBD1. Germline V lookup: CDR1 SQVTM, CDR2 ANQGSEA. The CDR3 length is 14 residues. J gave up 5 bases and V 3 bases, and 6 bases lay outside the gene matches.

V gene TRBV28 combines with J gene TRBJ2-1; the match to TRBD2 covers 11 bases. The germline gives CDR1 MDHEN, CDR2 SYDVKM. This CDR3 is 15 amino acids long. With V trimmed by 5 bases and J by 6 bases, 6 bases remained unmatched. CDR3 protein: CASSILAGEINEQFF. Written as DNA, the CDR3 is TGTGCCAGCAGTATACTAGCGGGGGAGATCAATGAGCAGTTCTTC.

This clonotype was recorded many times. The rearrangement uses TRBV20-1 and TRBJ2-3; D is ambiguous. The germline V gene encodes CDR1 DFQATT and CDR2 SNEGSKA (reference sequence). Trimming shortened V by 8 bases and J by 3 bases, and 18 bases separated the two germline ends. The CDR3 contains 14 residues. The CDR3, as DNA: TGCAGTCTCATCAATAGGGCGAAGACAGATACGCAGTATTTT. It is translated as CSLINRAKTDTQYF.